A selection of T cell receptor beta chains follows, all from one sample in a study of T cells in Graves' hyperthyroidism and ophthalmopathy. TCRdb reanalysed the multiplex PCR reads using MiXCR and keeps one entry per CDR3 protein. The sample shows under 350,000 distinct CDR3 sequences, 21% of them seen only once. The material sequenced was blood. Source of these receptors: a woman aged 45 to 65 with Graves' hyperthyroidism. Both conserved end residues are part of each CDR3. Each record gives: J gene, V gene, CDR3 protein.

TRBJ1-1 TRBV2 CASSRSEYMNTEAFF
TRBJ1-5 TRBV30 CAWSTSGTGRNQPQHF
TRBJ2-5 TRBV7-9 CASSLRSRGREETQYF
TRBJ2-2 TRBV28 CASKSTGTTNTGELFF
TRBJ2-7 TRBV7-2 CASSYGTGGGEQYF
TRBJ1-1 TRBV2 CASSNRVTEAFF
TRBJ1-1 TRBV7-2 CARRPGGMNTEAFF
TRBJ1-2 TRBV29-1 CSANSGGESGYTF
TRBJ2-1 TRBV12-3/TRBV12-4 CASTFGGRAGHEQFF
TRBJ1-1 TRBV5-1 CTSSITGTGETEAFF
TRBJ1-2 TRBV20-1 CSAIAGTGVGGYTF
TRBJ1-1 TRBV12-3/TRBV12-4 CASSFSPVAAGEAFF
TRBJ1-2 TRBV28 CASSLYRGYGYTF
TRBJ2-1 TRBV11-1 CASSLERSSYNEQFF
TRBJ1-2 TRBV10-3 CAISEDRGGYGYTF
TRBJ2-2 TRBV11-2 CASSYPHGGAGRTGELFF
TRBJ1-3 TRBV12-3/TRBV12-4 CASRPTESSGNTIYF
TRBJ2-7 TRBV10-3 CATRGTSGAYEQYF
TRBJ2-5 TRBV11-2 CASSSLAGSKTQYF
TRBJ2-1 TRBV7-8 CASSLGGAGSAYNEQFF
TRBJ1-6 TRBV12-3/TRBV12-4 CASSGGQEYSPLHF
TRBJ2-3 TRBV7-3 CASSLSGGQGDTQYF
TRBJ2-2 TRBV28 CASSGVEAGELFF
TRBJ2-5 TRBV6-5 CASSYHVQETQYF
TRBJ2-2 TRBV11-2 CASSRGGRRGTGELFF
TRBJ2-1 TRBV29-1 CSVPGTYSHNEQFF
TRBJ2-7 TRBV12-3/TRBV12-4 CASMELSSGGEQYF
TRBJ1-2 TRBV28 CASSSGIDGTNYGYTF
TRBJ1-2 TRBV14 CASSQVRDYGYTF
TRBJ2-1 TRBV20-1 CSARDARFNEQFF
TRBJ2-6 TRBV9 CASSVQAGTRSSGANVLTF
TRBJ1-1 TRBV5-6 CASSLLRGEAFF
TRBJ1-5 TRBV6-1 CASSRTGGQEPQHF
TRBJ1-4 TRBV6-1 CASRTLRGPVDEKLFF
TRBJ2-3 TRBV13 CASSLGLTSGGSTDTQYF
TRBJ1-1 TRBV6-1 CASHERYRGIRNTEAFF
TRBJ2-5 TRBV11-1 CASSLLGQGIETQYF
TRBJ1-2 TRBV6-1 CASSGDSGTDYGYTF
TRBJ2-1 TRBV6-2/TRBV6-3 CASSDGWGAEQFF
TRBJ2-7 TRBV14 CASSQALGVFYEQYF
TRBJ2-7 TRBV27 CASSLSHPQGWGYEQYF
TRBJ1-5 TRBV28 CASSFRSTKYNQPQHF
TRBJ1-1 TRBV29-1 CSVEDLTVRAFF
TRBJ2-6 TRBV3-1 CASSHPRGLSSGANVLTF
TRBJ1-4 TRBV28 CASSPWTEATNEKLFF
TRBJ2-6 TRBV7-3 CASSLRNGANVLTF
TRBJ1-3 TRBV30 CAWSVPAGGRNTIYF
TRBJ2-7 TRBV18 CASSPPGLAVYEQYF
TRBJ1-1 TRBV5-6 CASSLAGSPEAFF
TRBJ1-5 TRBV20-1 CSALNDPLRLQPQHF
TRBJ2-5 TRBV5-1 CASSLNRGGETQYF
TRBJ1-2 TRBV6-5 CASSYSWTGDGYTF
TRBJ1-4 TRBV6-1 CASSEAPGPTNEKLFF
TRBJ1-2 TRBV15 CATSPAGATDYGYTF